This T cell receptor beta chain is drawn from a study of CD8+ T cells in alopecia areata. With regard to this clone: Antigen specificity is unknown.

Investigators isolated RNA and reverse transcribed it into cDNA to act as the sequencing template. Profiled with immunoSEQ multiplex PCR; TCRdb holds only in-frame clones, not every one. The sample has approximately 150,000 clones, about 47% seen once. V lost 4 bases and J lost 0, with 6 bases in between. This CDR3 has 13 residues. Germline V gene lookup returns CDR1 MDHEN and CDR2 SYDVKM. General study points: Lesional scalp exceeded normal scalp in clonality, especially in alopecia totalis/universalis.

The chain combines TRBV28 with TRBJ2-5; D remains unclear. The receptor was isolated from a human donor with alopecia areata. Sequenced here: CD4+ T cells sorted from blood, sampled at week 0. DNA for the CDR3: TGTGCCAGCAGTTGGGTGTACCAAGAGACCCAGTACTTC. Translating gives CASSWVYQETQYF. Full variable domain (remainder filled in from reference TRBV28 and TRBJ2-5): DVKVTQSSRYLVKRTGEKVFLECVQDMDHENMFWYRQDPGLGLRLIYFSYDVKMKEKGDIPEGYSVSREKKERFSLILESASTNQTSMYLCASSWVYQETQYFGPGTRLLVL.